The clone carrying this TCR beta chain came up a few times. Its antigen is not known. The CDR3 loop spans 16 amino acids. Germline V CDR1 and CDR2: SGHNT, YYREEE (reference sequence). V lost 4 bases to trimming and J lost 0 bases, with 13 bases between them. This sample was included in a study of a mutant IDH1 vaccine in newly diagnosed glioma. Study details: Patients got radiotherapy, temozolomide, or both beforehand, and most got both. Broader study findings: Altogether, about 95% of patients exhibited vaccine-induced immune responses.

Assay: immunoSEQ multiplex PCR; the TCRdb copy retains only in-frame clones and omits some. The sample records about 50,000 clones, roughly 72% being singletons. Time point in this sample: week 47, end of study. In the vaccine, a single dose held 300 ug of the mutant IDH1 20-mer peptide, along with topical imiquimod. The clonotype comes from a woman in her forties with glioma. Some clones in this sample may be carry-over from other donors' samples. V usage is TRBV5-4 and J usage is TRBJ2-2; D is unresolved. The specimen comprised PBMCs, sampled from a glioma patient whose treatment included an IDH1 peptide vaccine. The CDR3 loop is CASSDGKKANTGELFF. For the CDR3, the DNA is TGTGCCAGCAGCGATGGAAAAAAAGCGAACACCGGGGAGCTGTTTTTT.